This paragraph covers one T cell receptor (beta chain) sequence. Its antigen is undetermined. The source of the sample is a study of graft-versus-host responses after intestinal transplantation. Study as a whole: Once they had received anti-thymocyte globulin induction, all recipients took tacrolimus and steroids for about 3 years.

Some clones are missing from TCRdb's copy, which holds only in-frame ones; the method was immunoSEQ multiplex PCR. This table has approximately 88,000 clones, approximately 94% appearing once. Findings and limits, study-wide: Marrow from the recipient contained GvH clones, some of which had appeared first in ileum or blood. Association was observed between peak circulating GvH clone levels and early post-transplant HvG declines.

V was shortened by 6 bases and J by 2 bases, with 14 bases between the two germline ends. The CDR3 is 15 residues long. CDR1 and CDR2 (germline): KGHSH, LQKENI. This TCR came from a human donor who was the organ donor for an intestinal transplant. Source: unstimulated CD4+ T cells sorted from spleen or lymph node cells, taken before transplant. V and J are TRBV18 and TRBJ1-5, with D possibly matching TRBD1 (6 bases). The CDR3 region has the DNA TGTGCCAGCTCCCCCGGACAGATACGCAATCAGCCCCAGCATTTT. The encoded protein is CASSPGQIRNQPQHF.